This is a list of T cell receptor beta chains from one sample in a study of cytomegalovirus exposure and HLA in healthy donors. The protocol was immunoSEQ multiplex PCR, while the TCRdb copy is restricted to in-frame clones and leaves out a portion. The table has fewer than 200,000 clones, 80% to 90% seen once. The material sequenced was PBMCs. These receptors were obtained from a man in his fifties in good health and CMV-seropositive. Both conserved end residues are part of each CDR3. The order of the fields is V gene, D gene, J gene, clone size, CDR3 protein, CDR3 DNA. D genes are given only for firm matches. The size of a clone is reported for some rows only, either as once, few or many, or as a class for expanded clones.

V: TRBV30; D: TRBD2; J: TRBJ2-1; size: NA; CDR3: CAWTGLAGYNEQFF; DNA: TGTGCCTGGACGGGACTAGCGGGCTACAATGAGCAGTTCTTC
V: TRBV7-3; D: TRBD1; J: TRBJ2-6; size: NA; CDR3: CASSLRGTGLFGANVLTF; DNA: TGTGCCAGCAGCTTAAGGGGGACAGGGTTGTTTGGGGCCAACGTCCTGACTTTC
V: TRBV5-1; D: TRBD1; J: TRBJ1-6; size: NA; CDR3: CASSPGTGMGSPLHF; DNA: TGCGCCAGCAGCCCGGGGACAGGGATGGGGTCACCCCTCCACTTT
V: TRBV4-3; D: NA; J: TRBJ1-1; size: once; CDR3: CASSQAPEASEAFF; DNA: TGCGCCAGCAGCCAAGCCCCCGAGGCCAGTGAAGCTTTCTTT
V: TRBV4-2; D: NA; J: TRBJ1-5; size: NA; CDR3: CASSQDRIHSNQPQHF; DNA: TGTGCCAGCAGCCAAGACAGGATTCATAGCAATCAGCCCCAGCATTTT
V: TRBV30; D: NA; J: TRBJ1-5; size: NA; CDR3: CAWSVSPLQPQHF; DNA: TGTGCCTGGAGTGTTAGTCCTTTGCAGCCCCAGCATTTT
V: TRBV7-3; D: NA; J: TRBJ1-3; size: NA; CDR3: CASSPGHSSGNTIYF; DNA: TGTGCCAGCAGCCCGGGACATAGCTCTGGAAACACCATATATTTT
V: TRBV27; D: TRBD2; J: TRBJ2-4; size: NA; CDR3: CASSPLAGGLKNIQYF; DNA: TGTGCCAGCAGTCCGTTAGCGGGAGGCTTAAAAAACATTCAGTACTTC
V: TRBV4-2; D: NA; J: TRBJ2-5; size: NA; CDR3: CASSQVGRELGETQYF; DNA: TGTGCCAGCAGCCAAGTTGGACGGGAACTCGGAGAGACCCAGTACTTC
V: TRBV5-8; D: NA; J: TRBJ1-5; size: NA; CDR3: CASSSQNQPQHF; DNA: TGTGCCAGCAGCTCCCAGAATCAGCCCCAGCATTTT
V: TRBV21-1; D: NA; J: TRBJ1-4; size: NA; CDR3: CASRGGGEKLFF; DNA: TGTGCCAGCAGAGGGGGTGGCGAAAAACTGTTTTTT
V: TRBV6-1; D: NA; J: TRBJ2-7; size: NA; CDR3: CASKSLSYEQYF; DNA: TGTGCCAGCAAATCCCTTTCCTACGAGCAGTACTTC
V: TRBV11-3; D: NA; J: TRBJ2-3; size: NA; CDR3: CASSPPLRTVPATDTQYF; DNA: TGTGCCAGCAGCCCGCCCCTGCGTACAGTGCCCGCGACAGATACGCAGTATTTT
V: TRBV27; D: TRBD2; J: TRBJ2-1; size: once; CDR3: CASSLGLDPDEQFF; DNA: TGTGCCAGCAGTCTGGGACTAGATCCCGATGAGCAGTTCTTC
V: TRBV9; D: TRBD2; J: TRBJ2-3; size: NA; CDR3: CASSAKASGYTDTQYF; DNA: TGTGCCAGCAGCGCTAAGGCTAGCGGTTACACAGATACGCAGTATTTT
V: TRBV7-2; D: TRBD2; J: TRBJ2-3; size: NA; CDR3: CASSPYLAGTSHSTDTQYF; DNA: TGTGCCAGCAGCCCTTATCTAGCGGGGACAAGCCATAGCACAGATACGCAGTATTTT
V: TRBV18; D: TRBD2; J: TRBJ2-5; size: NA; CDR3: CASSPREGKETQYF; DNA: TGTGCCAGCTCACCACGGGAGGGCAAAGAGACCCAGTACTTC
V: TRBV7-2; D: TRBD1; J: TRBJ1-2; size: NA; CDR3: CASSHRTGAGYGYTF; DNA: TGTGCCAGCAGCCATCGGACAGGGGCAGGCTATGGCTACACCTTC
V: TRBV5-1; D: NA; J: TRBJ2-6; size: NA; CDR3: CASSLPQGSGANVLTF; DNA: TGCGCCAGCAGCTTGCCACAGGGATCTGGGGCCAACGTCCTGACTTTC
V: TRBV4-1; D: NA; J: TRBJ2-2; size: NA; CDR3: CASSTPRGTTGELFF; DNA: TGCGCCAGCAGCACGCCAAGGGGTACGACCGGGGAGCTGTTTTTT
V: TRBV7-2; D: NA; J: TRBJ1-6; size: NA; CDR3: CASSEQGFGSPLHF; DNA: TGTGCCAGCAGCGAACAGGGTTTCGGTTCACCCCTCCACTTT
V: TRBV5-6; D: NA; J: TRBJ2-5; size: NA; CDR3: CASSLTPGSQETQYF; DNA: TGTGCCAGCAGCTTGACGCCAGGCTCTCAAGAGACCCAGTACTTC
V: TRBV7-9; D: TRBD2; J: TRBJ2-7; size: NA; CDR3: CASSLVTSGTYEQYF; DNA: TGTGCCAGCAGCTTAGTGACTAGCGGGACCTACGAGCAGTACTTC
V: TRBV7-2; D: TRBD1; J: TRBJ1-5; size: NA; CDR3: CASSMGTGGARPQHF; DNA: TGTGCCAGCAGCATGGGGACAGGGGGCGCAAGGCCCCAGCATTTT
V: TRBV5-5; D: NA; J: TRBJ2-7; size: NA; CDR3: CASSTSWQQYF; DNA: TGTGCCAGCAGCACCTCCTGGCAGCAGTACTTC
V: TRBV4-3; D: NA; J: TRBJ2-3; size: medium-sized; CDR3: CASSPLPASTDTQYF; DNA: TGCGCCAGCAGCCCCCTACCCGCTAGCACAGATACGCAGTATTTT
V: TRBV19; D: TRBD1; J: TRBJ1-3; size: once; CDR3: CASSMKLTGTASGNTIYF; DNA: TGTGCCAGTAGTATGAAATTAACCGGGACAGCCTCTGGAAACACCATATATTTT
V: TRBV7-3; D: TRBD1; J: TRBJ2-2; size: NA; CDR3: CASSFDRGLELFF; DNA: TGTGCCAGCAGCTTTGACAGGGGGTTAGAGCTGTTTTTT
V: TRBV2; D: NA; J: TRBJ2-2; size: NA; CDR3: CASTLAGKAGELFF; DNA: TGTGCCAGCACCTTGGCAGGGAAGGCCGGGGAGCTGTTTTTT
V: TRBV7-9; D: NA; J: TRBJ1-2; size: NA; CDR3: CASSLGAFGYTF; DNA: TGTGCCAGCAGCTTGGGGGCCTTTGGCTACACCTTC
V: TRBV7-9; D: TRBD1; J: TRBJ2-7; size: NA; CDR3: CASSSTRTGAPYEQYF; DNA: TGTGCCAGCAGCTCAACCCGGACAGGGGCTCCCTACGAGCAGTACTTC
V: TRBV10-3; D: TRBD1; J: TRBJ1-1; size: NA; CDR3: CAISGGTENTEAFF; DNA: TGTGCCATCAGTGGGGGGACAGAGAACACTGAAGCTTTCTTT
V: TRBV5-4; D: TRBD1; J: TRBJ1-4; size: NA; CDR3: CASSLGGTGTEKLFF; DNA: TGTGCCAGCAGCTTGGGTGGGACAGGGACTGAAAAACTGTTTTTT
V: TRBV2; D: NA; J: TRBJ1-5; size: NA; CDR3: CASSGMGGGLNQPQHF; DNA: TGTGCCAGCAGCGGCATGGGGGGGGGACTAAATCAGCCCCAGCATTTT
V: TRBV19; D: NA; J: TRBJ1-2; size: NA; CDR3: CASTTNRDPFYGYTF; DNA: TGTGCCAGTACGACCAACAGGGATCCCTTCTACGGCTACACCTTC
V: TRBV6-5; D: NA; J: TRBJ2-7; size: NA; CDR3: CASRTTGRPYEQYF; DNA: TGTGCCAGCAGGACTACAGGGAGACCCTACGAGCAGTACTTC
V: TRBV7-8; D: TRBD1; J: TRBJ2-7; size: NA; CDR3: CASSLDSCGTGVFLSYEQYF; DNA: TGTGCCAGCAGCTTAGATTCATGTGGTACAGGGGTCTTTCTCTCCTACGAGCAGTACTTC
V: TRBV5-6; D: TRBD1; J: TRBJ1-6; size: NA; CDR3: CASSWTGLESPLHF; DNA: TGTGCCAGCAGCTGGACAGGGTTGGAATCACCCCTCCACTTT
V: TRBV15; D: NA; J: TRBJ1-2; size: NA; CDR3: CATSSLEGGNYGYTF; DNA: TGTGCCACCAGCAGTCTTGAGGGAGGAAACTATGGCTACACCTTC
V: TRBV11-2; D: NA; J: TRBJ2-3; size: NA; CDR3: CASSLGTPRTDTQYF; DNA: TGTGCCAGCAGCTTAGGGACACCCCGCACAGATACGCAGTATTTT
V: TRBV7-6; D: NA; J: TRBJ1-1; size: NA; CDR3: CASSATGNTEAFF; DNA: TGTGCCAGCAGCGCTACAGGGAATACTGAAGCTTTCTTT
V: TRBV6-6; D: TRBD1; J: TRBJ1-2; size: NA; CDR3: CASSATGDRNYGYTF; DNA: TGTGCCAGCAGTGCTACAGGGGACCGTAACTATGGCTACACCTTC
V: TRBV18; D: NA; J: TRBJ2-3; size: NA; CDR3: CASSITTGQTGTDTQYF; DNA: TGTGCCAGCTCTATAACAACGGGACAAACCGGCACAGATACGCAGTATTTT
V: TRBV5-4; D: NA; J: TRBJ2-5; size: NA; CDR3: CASSPRGRVGETQYF; DNA: TGTGCCAGCAGCCCCCGCGGCAGGGTCGGGGAGACCCAGTACTTC
V: TRBV27; D: NA; J: TRBJ1-2; size: NA; CDR3: CASRGEGYGYTF; DNA: TGTGCCAGCAGGGGAGAAGGCTATGGCTACACCTTC
V: TRBV28; D: TRBD1; J: TRBJ1-6; size: NA; CDR3: CASRGTGGHLTLHF; DNA: TGTGCCAGCAGGGGGACAGGGGGCCACCTCACCCTCCACTTT
V: TRBV5-6; D: TRBD1; J: TRBJ1-2; size: NA; CDR3: CASSFRTGFGYTF; DNA: TGTGCCAGCAGCTTCAGGACAGGGTTTGGCTACACCTTC
V: TRBV28; D: TRBD1; J: TRBJ1-1; size: NA; CDR3: CASSVLTGVPAEAFF; DNA: TGTGCCAGCAGTGTCTTAACAGGGGTACCGGCTGAAGCTTTCTTT
V: TRBV6-6; D: NA; J: TRBJ2-3; size: NA; CDR3: CASNSGAGATDTQYF; DNA: TGTGCCAGCAACTCGGGGGCGGGAGCCACAGATACGCAGTATTTT
V: TRBV4-3; D: NA; J: TRBJ2-5; size: NA; CDR3: CASSQDYTKTQYF; DNA: TGCGCCAGCAGCCAAGATTACACGAAGACCCAGTACTTC
V: TRBV21-1; D: NA; J: TRBJ2-5; size: NA; CDR3: CASIGGPGHQETQYF; DNA: TGTGCCAGCATAGGGGGACCGGGACACCAAGAGACCCAGTACTTC